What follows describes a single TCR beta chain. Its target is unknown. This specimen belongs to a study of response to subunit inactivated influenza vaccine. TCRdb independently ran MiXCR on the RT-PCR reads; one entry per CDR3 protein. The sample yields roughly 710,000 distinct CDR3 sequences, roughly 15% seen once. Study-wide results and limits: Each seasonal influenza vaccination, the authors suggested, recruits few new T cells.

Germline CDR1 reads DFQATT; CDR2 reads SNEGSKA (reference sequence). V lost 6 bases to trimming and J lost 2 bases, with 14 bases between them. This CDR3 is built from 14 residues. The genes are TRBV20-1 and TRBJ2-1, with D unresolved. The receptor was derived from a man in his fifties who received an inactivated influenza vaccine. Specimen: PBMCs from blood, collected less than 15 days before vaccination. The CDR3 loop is CSALLGPTYNEQFF. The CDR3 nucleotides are TGCAGTGCGCTCCTAGGACCCACCTACAATGAGCAGTTCTTC.